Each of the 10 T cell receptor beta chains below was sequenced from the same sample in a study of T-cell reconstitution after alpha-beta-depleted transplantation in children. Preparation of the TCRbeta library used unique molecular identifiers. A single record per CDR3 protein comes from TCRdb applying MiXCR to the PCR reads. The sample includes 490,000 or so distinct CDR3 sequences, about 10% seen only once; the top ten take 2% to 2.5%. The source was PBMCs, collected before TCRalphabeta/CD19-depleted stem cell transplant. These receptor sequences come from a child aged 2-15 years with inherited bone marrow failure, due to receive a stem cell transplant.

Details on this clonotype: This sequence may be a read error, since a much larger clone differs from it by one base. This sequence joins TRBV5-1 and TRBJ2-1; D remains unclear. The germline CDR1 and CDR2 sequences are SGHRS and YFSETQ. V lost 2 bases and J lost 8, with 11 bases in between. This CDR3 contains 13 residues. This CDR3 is CASSFGPGDEQFF. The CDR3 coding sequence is TGCGCCAGCAGCTTTGGACCAGGAGATGAGCAGTTCTTC.

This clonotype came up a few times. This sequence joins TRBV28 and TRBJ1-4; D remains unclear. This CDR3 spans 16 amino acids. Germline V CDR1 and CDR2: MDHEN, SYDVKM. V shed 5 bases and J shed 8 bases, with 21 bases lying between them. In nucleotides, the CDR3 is TGTGCCAGCAGTGGCTTCACCGGGCCCTCCAGAGAAAAACTGTTTTTT. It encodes CASSGFTGPSREKLFF.

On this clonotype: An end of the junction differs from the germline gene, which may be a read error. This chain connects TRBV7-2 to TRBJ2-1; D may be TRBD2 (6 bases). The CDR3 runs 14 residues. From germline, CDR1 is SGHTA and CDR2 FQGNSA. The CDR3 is CPSSLASMGGEQFF. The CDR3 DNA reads TGTCCCAGCAGCTTAGCGTCGATGGGGGGTGAGCAGTTCTTC.

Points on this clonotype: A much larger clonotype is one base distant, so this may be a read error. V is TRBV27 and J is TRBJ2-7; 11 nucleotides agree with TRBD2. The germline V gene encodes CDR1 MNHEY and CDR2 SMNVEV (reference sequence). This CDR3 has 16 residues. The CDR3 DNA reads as TGTGCCAGCAGTTCAATAGCGGGAGGGTTCTCCCACGAGCAGTACTTC. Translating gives CASSSIAGGFSHEQYF.

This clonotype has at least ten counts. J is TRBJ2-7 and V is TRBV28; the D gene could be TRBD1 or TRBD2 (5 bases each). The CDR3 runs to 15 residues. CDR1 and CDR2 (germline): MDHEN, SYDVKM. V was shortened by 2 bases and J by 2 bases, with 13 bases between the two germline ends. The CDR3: CASSLGGEGTYEQYF. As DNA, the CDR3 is TGTGCCAGCAGTTTAGGTGGTGAGGGGACCTACGAGCAGTACTTC.

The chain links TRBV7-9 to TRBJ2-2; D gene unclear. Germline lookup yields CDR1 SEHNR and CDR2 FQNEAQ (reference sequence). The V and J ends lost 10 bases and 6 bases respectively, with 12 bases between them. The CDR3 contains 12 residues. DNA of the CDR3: TGTGCCACCCAGCTTAGGTCCGGGGAGCTGTTTTTT. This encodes CATQLRSGELFF.

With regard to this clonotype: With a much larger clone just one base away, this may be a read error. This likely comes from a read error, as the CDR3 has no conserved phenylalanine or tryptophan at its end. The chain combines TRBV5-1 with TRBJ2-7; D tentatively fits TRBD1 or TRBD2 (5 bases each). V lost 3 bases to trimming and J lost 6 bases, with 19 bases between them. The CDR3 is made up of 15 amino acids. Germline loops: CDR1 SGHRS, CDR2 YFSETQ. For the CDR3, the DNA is TGCGCCAGCAGCTCGTTCAAGGGCAGGGCGGGCGAGCAGTACCTC. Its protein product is CASSSFKGRAGEQYL.

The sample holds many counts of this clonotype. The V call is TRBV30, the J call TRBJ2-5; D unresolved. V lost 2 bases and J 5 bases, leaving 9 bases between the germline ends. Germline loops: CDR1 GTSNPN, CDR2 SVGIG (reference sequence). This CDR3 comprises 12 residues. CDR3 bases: TGTGCCTGGAGTTCCCAAAAGGAGACCCAGTACTTC. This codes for CAWSSQKETQYF.

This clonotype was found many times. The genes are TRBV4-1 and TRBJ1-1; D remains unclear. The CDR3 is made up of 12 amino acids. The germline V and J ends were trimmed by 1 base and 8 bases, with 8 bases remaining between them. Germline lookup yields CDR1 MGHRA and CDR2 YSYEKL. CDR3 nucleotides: TGCGCCAGCAGCCAAGGACCCTCCGAAGCTTTCTTT. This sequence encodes CASSQGPSEAFF.

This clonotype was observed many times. Written as DNA, the CDR3 is TGTGCCACCAGTCCCTATAGCGCCTTTACCTACAATGAGCAGTTCTTC. Translating gives CATSPYSAFTYNEQFF. V gene TRBV24-1 combines with J gene TRBJ2-1; possibly TRBD2 for D (5 bases). V lost 6 bases, J lost 2 bases, and 16 bases lay in between. Germline CDR1 is KGHDR and CDR2 is SFDVKD. The length of the CDR3 is 16 residues.